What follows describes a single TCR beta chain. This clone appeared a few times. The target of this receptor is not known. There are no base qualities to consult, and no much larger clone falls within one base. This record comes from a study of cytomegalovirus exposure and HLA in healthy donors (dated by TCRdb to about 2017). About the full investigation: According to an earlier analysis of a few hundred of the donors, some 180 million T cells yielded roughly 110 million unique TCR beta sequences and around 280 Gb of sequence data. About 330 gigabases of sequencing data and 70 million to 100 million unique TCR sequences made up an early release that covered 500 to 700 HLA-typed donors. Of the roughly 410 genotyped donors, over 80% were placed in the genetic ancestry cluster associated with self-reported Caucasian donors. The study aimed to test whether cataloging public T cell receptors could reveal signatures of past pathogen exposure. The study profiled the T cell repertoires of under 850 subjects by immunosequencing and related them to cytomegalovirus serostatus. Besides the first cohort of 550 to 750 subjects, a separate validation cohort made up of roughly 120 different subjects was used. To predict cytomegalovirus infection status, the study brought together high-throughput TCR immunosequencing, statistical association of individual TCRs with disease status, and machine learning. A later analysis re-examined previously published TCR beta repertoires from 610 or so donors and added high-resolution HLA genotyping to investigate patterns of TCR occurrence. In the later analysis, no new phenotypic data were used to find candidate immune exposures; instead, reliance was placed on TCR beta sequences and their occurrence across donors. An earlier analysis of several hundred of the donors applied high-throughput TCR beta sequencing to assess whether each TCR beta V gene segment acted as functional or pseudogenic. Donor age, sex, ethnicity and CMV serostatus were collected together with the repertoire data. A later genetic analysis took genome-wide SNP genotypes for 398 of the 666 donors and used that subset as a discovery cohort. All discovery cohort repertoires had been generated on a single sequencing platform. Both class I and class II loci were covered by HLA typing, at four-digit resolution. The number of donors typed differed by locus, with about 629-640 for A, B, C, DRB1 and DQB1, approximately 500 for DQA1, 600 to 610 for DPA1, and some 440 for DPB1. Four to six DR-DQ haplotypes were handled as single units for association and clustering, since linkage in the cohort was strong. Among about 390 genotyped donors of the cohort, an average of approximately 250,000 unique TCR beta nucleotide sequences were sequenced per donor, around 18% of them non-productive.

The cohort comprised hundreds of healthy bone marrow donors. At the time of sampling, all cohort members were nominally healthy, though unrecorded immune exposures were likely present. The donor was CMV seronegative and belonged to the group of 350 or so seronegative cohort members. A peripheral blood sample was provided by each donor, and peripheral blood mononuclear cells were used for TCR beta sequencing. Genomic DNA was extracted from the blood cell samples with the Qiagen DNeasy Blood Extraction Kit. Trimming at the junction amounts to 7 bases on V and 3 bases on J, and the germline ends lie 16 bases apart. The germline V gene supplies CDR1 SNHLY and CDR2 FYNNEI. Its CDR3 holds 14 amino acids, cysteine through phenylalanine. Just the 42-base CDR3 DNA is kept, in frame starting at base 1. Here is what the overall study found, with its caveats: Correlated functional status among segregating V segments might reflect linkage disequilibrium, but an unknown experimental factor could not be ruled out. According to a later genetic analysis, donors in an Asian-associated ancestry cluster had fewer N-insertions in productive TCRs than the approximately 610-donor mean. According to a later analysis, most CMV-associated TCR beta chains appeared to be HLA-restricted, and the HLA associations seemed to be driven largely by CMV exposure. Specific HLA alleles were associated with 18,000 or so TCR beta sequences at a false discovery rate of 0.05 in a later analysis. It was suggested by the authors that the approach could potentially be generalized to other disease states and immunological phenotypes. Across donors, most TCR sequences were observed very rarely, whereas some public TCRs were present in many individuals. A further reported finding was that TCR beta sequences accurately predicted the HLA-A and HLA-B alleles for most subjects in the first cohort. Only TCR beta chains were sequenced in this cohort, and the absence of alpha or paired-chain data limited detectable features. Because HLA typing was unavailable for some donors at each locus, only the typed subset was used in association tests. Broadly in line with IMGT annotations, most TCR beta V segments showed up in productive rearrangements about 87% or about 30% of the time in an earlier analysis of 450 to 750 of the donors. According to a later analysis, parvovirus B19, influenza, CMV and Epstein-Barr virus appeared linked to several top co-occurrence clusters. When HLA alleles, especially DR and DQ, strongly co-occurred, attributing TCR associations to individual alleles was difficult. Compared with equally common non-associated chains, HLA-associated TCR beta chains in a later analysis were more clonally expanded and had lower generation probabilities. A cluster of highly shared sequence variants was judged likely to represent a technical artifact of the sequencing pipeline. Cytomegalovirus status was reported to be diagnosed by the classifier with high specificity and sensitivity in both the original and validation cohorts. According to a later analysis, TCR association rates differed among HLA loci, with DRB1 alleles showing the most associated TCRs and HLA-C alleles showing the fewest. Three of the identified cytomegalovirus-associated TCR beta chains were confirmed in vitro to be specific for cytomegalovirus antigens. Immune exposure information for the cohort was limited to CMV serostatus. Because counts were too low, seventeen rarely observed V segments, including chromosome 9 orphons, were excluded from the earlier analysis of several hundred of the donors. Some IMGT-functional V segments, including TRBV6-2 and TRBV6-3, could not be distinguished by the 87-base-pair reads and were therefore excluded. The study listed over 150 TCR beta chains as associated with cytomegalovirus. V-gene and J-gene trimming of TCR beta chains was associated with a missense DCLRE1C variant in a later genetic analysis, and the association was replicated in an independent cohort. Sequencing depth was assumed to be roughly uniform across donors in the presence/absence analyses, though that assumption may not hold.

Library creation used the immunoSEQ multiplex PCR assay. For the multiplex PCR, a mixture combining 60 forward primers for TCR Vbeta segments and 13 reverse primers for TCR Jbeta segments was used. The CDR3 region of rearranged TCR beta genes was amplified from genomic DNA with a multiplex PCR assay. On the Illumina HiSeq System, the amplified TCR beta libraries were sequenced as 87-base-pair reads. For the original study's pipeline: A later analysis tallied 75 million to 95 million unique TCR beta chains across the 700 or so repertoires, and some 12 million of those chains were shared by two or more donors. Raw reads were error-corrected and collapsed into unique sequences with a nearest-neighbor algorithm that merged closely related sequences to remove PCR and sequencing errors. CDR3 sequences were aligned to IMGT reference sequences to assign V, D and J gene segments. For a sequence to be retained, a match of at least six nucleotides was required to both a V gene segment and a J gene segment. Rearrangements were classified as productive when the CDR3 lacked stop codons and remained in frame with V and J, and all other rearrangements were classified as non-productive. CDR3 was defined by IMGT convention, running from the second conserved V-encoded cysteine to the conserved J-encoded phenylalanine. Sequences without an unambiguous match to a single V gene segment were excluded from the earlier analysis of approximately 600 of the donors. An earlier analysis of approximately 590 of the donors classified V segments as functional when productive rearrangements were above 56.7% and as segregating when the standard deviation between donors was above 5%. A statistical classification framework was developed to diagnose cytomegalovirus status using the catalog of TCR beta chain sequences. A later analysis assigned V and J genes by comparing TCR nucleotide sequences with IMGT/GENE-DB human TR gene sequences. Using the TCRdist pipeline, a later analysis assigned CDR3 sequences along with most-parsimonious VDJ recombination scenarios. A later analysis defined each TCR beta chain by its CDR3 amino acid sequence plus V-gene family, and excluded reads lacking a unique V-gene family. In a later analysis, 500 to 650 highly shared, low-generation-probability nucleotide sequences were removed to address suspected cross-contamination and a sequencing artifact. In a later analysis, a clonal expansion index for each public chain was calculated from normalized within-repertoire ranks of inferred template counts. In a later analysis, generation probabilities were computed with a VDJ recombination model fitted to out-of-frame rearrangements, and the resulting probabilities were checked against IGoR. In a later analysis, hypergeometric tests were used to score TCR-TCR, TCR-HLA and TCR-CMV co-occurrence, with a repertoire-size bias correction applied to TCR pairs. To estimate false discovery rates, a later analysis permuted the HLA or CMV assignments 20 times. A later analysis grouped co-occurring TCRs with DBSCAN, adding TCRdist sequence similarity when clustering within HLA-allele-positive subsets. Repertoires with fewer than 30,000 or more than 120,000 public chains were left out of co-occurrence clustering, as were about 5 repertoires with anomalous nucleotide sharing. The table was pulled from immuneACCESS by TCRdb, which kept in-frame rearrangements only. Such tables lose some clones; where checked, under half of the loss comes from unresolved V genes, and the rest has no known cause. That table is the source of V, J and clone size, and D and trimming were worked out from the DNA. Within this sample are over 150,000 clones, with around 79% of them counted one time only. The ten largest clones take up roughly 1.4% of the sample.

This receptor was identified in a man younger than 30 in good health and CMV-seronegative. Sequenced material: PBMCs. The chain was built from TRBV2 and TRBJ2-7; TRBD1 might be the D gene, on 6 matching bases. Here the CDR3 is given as CASIRGSFSYEQYF. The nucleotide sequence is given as TGTGCCAGCATTAGGGGGAGTTTCAGCTACGAGCAGTACTTC.